This TCR beta chain was sequenced for a study of cytomegalovirus exposure and HLA in healthy donors. Broader study findings: The study recorded 150 to 200 TCR beta chains that were cytomegalovirus-associated.

The PCR made use of 60 Vbeta and 13 Jbeta primers. Only in-frame clones appear in the TCRdb table, and some are missing; sequencing was by immunoSEQ multiplex PCR. The sample lists 150,000 to 200,000 clones, 65% to 85% seen once, with about 3% in the top ten. Comments on this clone: Its antigen is as yet unknown.

Trimming took off 5 bases at V and 6 bases at J, with 17 bases between the two ends. The CDR3 loop spans 14 amino acids. The germline V gene encodes CDR1 MNHEY and CDR2 SMNVEV (reference sequence). The chain uses TRBV27 and TRBJ2-7, with a weak D call TRBD1 (6 bases). The source is a female donor in good health and CMV-seronegative. What was sequenced was PBMCs. CDR3 region: CASSPQGFSAEQYF. CDR3 in DNA: TGTGCCAGCAGTCCTCAGGGGTTCAGCGCCGAGCAGTACTTC.